The rows below give T cell receptor beta chains drawn from one sample of a study of vaccination effects on CD4 cells after COVID-19. Generated by immunoSEQ multiplex PCR, the TCRdb table keeps only in-frame clones and is missing some. Of fewer than 90,000 clones listed, around 72% are singletons. The antigens of these receptors remain unknown. The sample was CD4+ T cells from PBMCs cultured with HIV peptides, taken before COVID-19 vaccination. The receptors stem from a human donor who had a prior SARS-CoV-2 infection. Each CDR3 is given with its conserved first and last residue. The D gene is left open where the match is weak. The size entry is marked missing in some rows and otherwise reads once, few, many or a size class.

>TRBD2|TRBJ2-7|TRBV5-6|-
TGTGCCAGCAGCTTGATCACTAGCGGGGGTTTCTCCTACGAGCAGTACTTC
CASSLITSGGFSYEQYF
>-|TRBJ2-3|TRBV3-1/TRBV3-2|-
TGTGCCAGCAGCCAGGCTCACGGGGGATTCACAGATACGCAGTATTTT
CASSQAHGGFTDTQYF
>TRBD2|TRBJ2-1|TRBV4-2|-
TGTGCCAGCAGGAAGCTAGCGGGAGACAATGAGCAGTTCTTC
CASRKLAGDNEQFF
>TRBD2|TRBJ2-1|TRBV5-6|-
TGTGCCAGCAGTTCTCCGCTAGCGGGAGTAGACAATGAGCAGTTCTTC
CASSSPLAGVDNEQFF
>TRBD2|TRBJ2-1|TRBV15|-
TGTGCCACCAGAGTCTGGAGCGGGGACAATGAGCAGTTCTTC
CATRVWSGDNEQFF
>TRBD2|TRBJ2-5|TRBV7-2|-
TGTGCCAGCAGCTTAGAAAGCGGGAGGGGTGTAGAGACCCAGTACTTC
CASSLESGRGVETQYF
>TRBD2|TRBJ2-2|TRBV7-8|-
TGTGCCAGCAGCCCCCGTAGCTCGGGGGGGCCGAACACCGGGGAGCTGTTTTTT
CASSPRSSGGPNTGELFF
>-|TRBJ1-1|TRBV7-3|-
TGTGCCAGCAGCTTAACCAGGAACACTGAAGCTTTCTTT
CASSLTRNTEAFF
>TRBD1|TRBJ2-7|TRBV27|-
TGTGCCAGCAGTTTTCGAAGCTACAGTGACAGGGGGACCTACGAGCAGTACTTC
CASSFRSYSDRGTYEQYF
>-|TRBJ2-2|TRBV7-3|-
TGTGCCAGCCTTCAACTGTGTCATAACACCGGGGAGCTGTTTTTT
CASLQLCHNTGELFF
>-|TRBJ2-7|TRBV5-1|once
TGCGCCAGCAGCTTGGCCGTGACAACCGAAGGGGAGCAGTACTTC
CASSLAVTTEGEQYF
>TRBD2|TRBJ2-1|TRBV3-1/TRBV3-2|-
TGTGCCAGCAGTCCATGGCGGGGGGTATACAATGAGCAGTTCTTC
CASSPWRGVYNEQFF
>TRBD1|TRBJ2-1|TRBV19|-
TGTGCCAGTAGTATCTTTGGACAGGAATTTTGTGAGCAGTTCTTC
CASSIFGQEFCEQFF
>-|TRBJ1-2|TRBV19|-
TGTGCCAGTAGTTGGGCCAGGGTGGATTTCGATGGCTACACCTTC
CASSWARVDFDGYTF
>TRBD2|TRBJ2-7|TRBV3-1/TRBV3-2|-
TGTGCCAGCAGCCAAGAGGCGGGAGTGTTCCACGAGCAGTACTTC
CASSQEAGVFHEQYF
>-|TRBJ2-1|TRBV12-5|-
TGTGCTAGTGTTCTGACAGGGAGGAGCCTCAATGAGCAGTTCTTC
CASVLTGRSLNEQFF
>TRBD1|TRBJ2-5|TRBV15|-
TGTGCCACCAGCCGGGACAGGGGATATCAAGAGACCCAGTACTTC
CATSRDRGYQETQYF
>-|TRBJ2-5|TRBV4-1|-
TGCGCCAGCAGGGGGGTGGGACGGCTACAAGAGACCCAGTACTTC
CASRGVGRLQETQYF
>-|TRBJ2-7|TRBV7-9|-
TGTGCCAGCAGCCGCCTCGGTGTGCGGATCGACGAGCAGTACTTC
CASSRLGVRIDEQYF
>TRBD1|TRBJ1-4|TRBV7-9|-
TGTGCCAGCAGCCCCGGGACAGGGGGAGAAAAACTGTTTTTT
CASSPGTGGEKLFF
>TRBD1|TRBJ1-2|TRBV27|-
TGTGCCAGCAGTTCCTCCAAGGGGACAGGGGGCGCTTTCATTAATGGCTACACCTTC
CASSSSKGTGGAFINGYTF
>-|TRBJ2-3|TRBV7-3|-
TGTGCCAGCAGCCTCATTGGGGACTTAATCACAGATACGCAGTATTTT
CASSLIGDLITDTQYF
>-|TRBJ1-5|TRBV4-1|-
TGCGCCAGCAGCCAAGATACACGGCAGCCCCAGCATTTT
CASSQDTRQPQHF
>-|TRBJ2-7|TRBV7-9|few
TGTGCCAGCAGCTTATATTCGGGAGAGTACGAGCAGTACTTC
CASSLYSGEYEQYF
>-|TRBJ2-7|TRBV29-1|-
TGCAGCGTCCTTTCGGACTGGCCCTACGAGCAGTACTTC
CSVLSDWPYEQYF